This is a list of T cell receptor beta chains from one sample in a study of CD8 T cells in Susac syndrome. TCRdb reanalysed the immunoSEQ multiplex PCR reads using MiXCR and keeps one entry per CDR3 protein. This table has more than 70,000 distinct CDR3 sequences, approximately 93% appearing once. The source material was CD8+ T cells from PBMCs. These receptors originate from a human donor with Susac syndrome. Both conserved end residues are part of each CDR3. The order of the fields is J gene, CDR3 length, V gene, D gene, CDR3 protein, CDR3 DNA. D genes are given only for firm matches.

>TRBJ2-7|15|TRBV20-1|-
CSASKRGASSYEQYF
TGCAGTGCTTCAAAGAGGGGAGCTAGCTCCTACGAGCAGTACTTC
>TRBJ2-7|13|TRBV19|-
CASSIGRGAEQYF
TGTGCCAGTAGTATAGGCAGGGGAGCCGAGCAGTACTTC
>TRBJ1-4|13|TRBV24-1|-
CATRRQGYEKLFF
TGTGCCACCAGGCGGCAGGGTTACGAAAAACTGTTTTTT
>TRBJ2-3|16|TRBV9|-
CASSGWDVPSTDTQYF
TGTGCCAGCAGCGGATGGGACGTACCTAGCACAGATACGCAGTATTTT
>TRBJ2-1|14|TRBV6-2/TRBV6-3|-
CASSYALETNEQFF
TGTGCCAGCAGTTACGCCTTGGAAACCAATGAGCAGTTCTTC
>TRBJ2-7|13|TRBV27|TRBD2
CASRTSGGGEQYF
TGTGCCAGCAGGACTAGCGGGGGGGGAGAGCAGTACTTC
>TRBJ2-5|8|TRBV20-1|-
CSAQTQYF
TGCAGCGCCCAGACCCAGTACTTC
>TRBJ2-7|14|TRBV7-9|-
CASSLDRQAYEQYF
TGTGCCAGCAGCTTAGATCGCCAGGCCTACGAGCAGTACTTC
>TRBJ2-6|19|TRBV29-1|-
CSVENRGGGVRSGANVLTF
TGCAGCGTTGAGAACCGAGGGGGAGGGGTTCGCTCTGGGGCCAACGTCCTGACTTTC
>TRBJ2-1|15|TRBV6-5|TRBD2
CASSLRGGQPNEQFF
TGTGCCAGCAGCCTGCGGGGGGGCCAACCCAATGAGCAGTTCTTC
>TRBJ1-1|14|TRBV20-1|-
CSARYRVGNTEAFF
TGCAGTGCTAGATACCGGGTGGGGAACACTGAAGCTTTCTTT
>TRBJ2-1|17|TRBV12-3/TRBV12-4|TRBD2
CASSSDLAGRSYNEQFF
TGTGCCAGCAGTTCCGATCTAGCGGGGCGCTCCTACAATGAGCAGTTCTTC
>TRBJ1-1|12|TRBV2|-
CASRGRLIEAFF
TGTGCCAGCAGGGGACGGCTCATAGAAGCTTTCTTT
>TRBJ2-1|16|TRBV2|TRBD2
CASSGGVPSSYNEQFF
TGTGCCAGCAGCGGGGGGGTACCTAGCTCCTACAATGAGCAGTTCTTC
>TRBJ2-3|14|TRBV6-5|TRBD2
CASSPSGGGDTQYF
TGTGCCAGCAGCCCTAGCGGGGGAGGAGATACGCAGTATTTT
>TRBJ2-7|14|TRBV5-6|TRBD1
CASSPGTGRREQYF
TGTGCCAGCAGCCCAGGGACAGGGAGGCGCGAGCAGTACTTC
>TRBJ2-3|15|TRBV2|TRBD1
CASSLYRDRDDTQYF
TGTGCCAGCAGTCTATACCGGGACAGGGACGATACGCAGTATTTT
>TRBJ1-3|15|TRBV28|-
CASFPVLGGSNTIYF
TGTGCCAGCTTCCCAGTCTTAGGAGGAAGTAACACCATATATTTT
>TRBJ2-7|11|TRBV5-8|-
CASSLQYEQYF
TGTGCCAGCAGCTTGCAGTACGAGCAGTACTTC
>TRBJ2-5|14|TRBV11-2|TRBD2
CASSLPGGMKTQYF
TGTGCCAGCAGCTTACCGGGGGGGATGAAGACCCAGTACTTC
>TRBJ2-1|15|TRBV7-2|TRBD2
CASSWSSGGDNEQFF
TGTGCCAGCAGCTGGTCTAGCGGGGGGGACAATGAGCAGTTCTTC
>TRBJ1-6|14|TRBV9|-
CASSVEDGNSPLHF
TGTGCCAGCAGCGTAGAGGACGGGAATTCACCCCTCCACTTT
>TRBJ2-7|15|TRBV7-6|TRBD1
CASSLGTGTNYEQYF
TGTGCCAGCAGCTTGGGGACAGGGACGAACTACGAGCAGTACTTC
>TRBJ1-5|15|TRBV4-3|TRBD1
CASSQTTGGNQPQHF
TGCGCCAGCAGCCAGACGACAGGGGGCAATCAGCCCCAGCATTTT
>TRBJ1-1|15|TRBV7-9|-
CASSLAHGLNTEAFF
TGTGCCAGCAGCTTAGCGCATGGGTTGAACACTGAAGCTTTCTTT
>TRBJ2-1|16|TRBV9|-
CASSPRGTGRWNEQFF
TGTGCCAGCAGCCCCCGAGGGACGGGGAGATGGAATGAGCAGTTCTTC
>TRBJ2-5|16|TRBV5-5|-
CASSLRRPSNQETQYF
TGTGCCAGCAGCTTAAGGAGGCCAAGTAACCAAGAGACCCAGTACTTC
>TRBJ2-5|13|TRBV7-8|-
CASSLEVKKTQYF
TGTGCCAGCAGCTTAGAAGTCAAGAAGACCCAGTACTTC